This T cell receptor (beta chain) was recorded in a study of shared clonotypes between healthy human individuals. Study-level background: A donor's plate count was three for CD4 naive and three for CD4 memory; CD8 naive had two and CD8 memory one.

Across several immunoSEQ plates, the genomic DNA of each subset was split evenly. Here immunoSEQ multiplex PCR was the method, and the copy in TCRdb shows in-frame clones only, minus some. The sample lists hundreds of thousands of clones; 90% to 97% were seen once. Positive CCR7 selection of CD45RO-negative cells yielded the naive CD8 cells, and terminally differentiated effector memory CD45RA+ cells were excluded. Nashville, Tennessee was home to all donors, who were Caucasian adults. The germline gives CDR1 MDHEN, CDR2 SYDVKM. This CDR3 region has 14 residues. Unmatched junction bases numbered 5, after V lost 4 bases and J lost 5 bases.

This receptor was obtained from a woman in her thirties in good health. The sample comprised naive CD8+ T cells sorted from blood. V is TRBV28 and J is TRBJ1-2; 9 bases fit TRBD1. The chain's CDR3 is CASSSLDRGYGYTF. The DNA for the CDR3 is TGTGCCAGCAGTTCTCTGGACAGGGGATATGGCTACACCTTC.